Reported below is one T cell receptor (beta chain). From the 5' RACE reads, TCRdb called clonotypes with MiXCR, one entry per CDR3 protein. Of fewer than 35,000 distinct CDR3 sequences listed, approximately 4.5% were seen once; the top ten hold 20% to 25%. This sample is drawn from a study of neurological immune-mediated disorders. The CDR3 consists of 15 residues. Looked up from germline, CDR1 is WNHNN and CDR2 is SYGVQD (reference sequence). With 4 bases removed from V and 0 bases from J, the gap between germline ends came to 10 bases. This TCR came from a young man in good health. The chain carries TRBV10-1 and TRBJ1-5; unclear D gene. The sequenced material came from PBMCs. CDR3 nucleotides: TGCGCCAGCAGTGTAGTAAGGTCTAGCAATCAGCCCCAGCATTTT. Residues: CASSVVRSSNQPQHF.